This T cell receptor (beta chain) was sequenced for a study of T cells after yellow fever vaccination. There are 16 residues in the CDR3. The V gene end was trimmed by 7 bases and the J gene end by 4 bases; junction bases not matched to a gene: 19. Germline V CDR1 and CDR2: DFQATT, SNEGSKA (reference sequence). Template switching with 5'RACE generated the TCR cDNA and added a universal primer site and UMIs. MiXCR, run by TCRdb on the 5' RACE reads, gives a single entry per CDR3 protein. Of some 600,000 distinct CDR3 sequences in the sample, roughly 12% were seen once. The sequenced sample was PBMCs, obtained on the day of the yellow fever booster vaccination. V is TRBV20-1 and J is TRBJ2-7; 7 bases agree with TRBD2. The sequence came from a man aged 25 to 40 who received the YFV17D yellow fever vaccine. The CDR3 spells CSVTKRIGGFRYEQYF. CDR3 nucleotide sequence: TGCAGTGTTACGAAGCGTATCGGGGGGTTCAGATACGAGCAGTACTTC.